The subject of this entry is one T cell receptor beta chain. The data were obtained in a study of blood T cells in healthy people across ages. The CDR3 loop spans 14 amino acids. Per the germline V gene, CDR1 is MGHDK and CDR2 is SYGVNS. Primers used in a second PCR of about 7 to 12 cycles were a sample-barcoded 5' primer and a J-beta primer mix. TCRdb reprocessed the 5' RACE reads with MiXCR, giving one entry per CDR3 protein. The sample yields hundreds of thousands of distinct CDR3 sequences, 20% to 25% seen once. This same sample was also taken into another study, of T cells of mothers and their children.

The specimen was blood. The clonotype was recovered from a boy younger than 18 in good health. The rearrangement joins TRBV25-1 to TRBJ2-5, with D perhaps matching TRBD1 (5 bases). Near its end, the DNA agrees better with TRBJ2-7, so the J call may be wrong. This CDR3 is CASSENRYSYEQYF. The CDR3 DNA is TGTGCCAGCAGTGAAAACAGGTACTCCTACGAGCAGTACTTC.